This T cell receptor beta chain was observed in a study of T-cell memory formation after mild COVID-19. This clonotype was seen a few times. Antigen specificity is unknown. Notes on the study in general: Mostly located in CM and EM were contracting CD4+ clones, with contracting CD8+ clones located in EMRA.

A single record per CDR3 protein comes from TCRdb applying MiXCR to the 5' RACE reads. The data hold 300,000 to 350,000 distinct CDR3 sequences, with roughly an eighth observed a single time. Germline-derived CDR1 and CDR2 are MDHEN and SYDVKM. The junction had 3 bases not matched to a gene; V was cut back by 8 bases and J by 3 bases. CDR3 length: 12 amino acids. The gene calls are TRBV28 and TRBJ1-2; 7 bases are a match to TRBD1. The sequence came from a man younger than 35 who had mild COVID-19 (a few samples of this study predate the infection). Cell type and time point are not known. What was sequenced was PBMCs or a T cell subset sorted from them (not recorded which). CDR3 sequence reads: CASSTGDYGYTF. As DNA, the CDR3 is TGTGCCAGCTCTACAGGGGACTATGGCTACACCTTC.